The present T cell receptor beta chain was sequenced within a study of CD8+CD57+ T cells in acquired aplastic anemia. The table lists this clonotype with a count of one. One end of the junction fails to match germline, which may point to a read error. An expansion of CD8+CD57+ cells by flow cytometry had been shown in patients chosen for sequencing. The use of genomic DNA as template underpinned the TCR beta VDJ and CDR3 profiling. TCRdb called the reads again in MiXCR, with one record for every CDR3 protein. The sample shows under 200,000 distinct CDR3 sequences, 70% to 75% of them seen only once. This CDR3 spans 16 amino acids. Germline V gene sequence: CDR1 MGHRA, CDR2 YSYEKL.

The gene calls are TRBV4-1 and TRBJ2-3; 11 bases align to TRBD2. Sequencing input: sorted CD4+, CD8+, or CD8+CD57+ T cells (not recorded which) from PBMCs. This TCR came from a human donor with aplastic anemia. The CDR3 DNA follows: TGTGCCAGCAGCCAAGGGACTAGCGGTTTGGCAGATACGCAGTATTTT. Translating it yields CASSQGTSGLADTQYF.